This TCR beta chain was obtained from a study of cytomegalovirus exposure and HLA in healthy donors (dated by TCRdb to about 2017). Regarding the study in general: According to an earlier analysis of several hundred of the donors, roughly 180 million T cells yielded 95 million to 140 million unique TCR beta sequences and more than 250 Gb of sequence data. About 330 gigabases of sequencing data and 91 million or so unique TCR sequences made up an early release that covered 500 to 700 HLA-typed donors. Among the roughly 400 genotyped donors, approximately 81% belonged to the genetic ancestry cluster associated with self-reported Caucasian donors. The study aimed to test whether cataloging public T cell receptors could reveal signatures of past pathogen exposure. The study profiled the T cell repertoires of under 850 subjects by immunosequencing and related them to cytomegalovirus serostatus. In addition to the first cohort of roughly 700 subjects, a separate validation cohort of 130 or so different subjects was used. To predict cytomegalovirus infection status, the study brought together high-throughput TCR immunosequencing, statistical association of individual TCRs with disease status, and machine learning. In a later analysis, previously published TCR beta repertoires from 666 donors were re-analyzed and high-resolution HLA genotyping was added so that TCR occurrence patterns could be studied. The later analysis used no new phenotypic data to find candidate immune exposures, relying instead on TCR beta sequences and their occurrence across donors. In an earlier analysis of about 590 of the donors, high-throughput TCR beta sequencing was used to judge whether each TCR beta V gene segment behaved as functional or pseudogenic. Donor age, sex, ethnicity and CMV serostatus were collected together with the repertoire data. In a later genetic analysis, genome-wide SNP genotypes for about 55% of the 666 donors were used, and that subset was treated as a discovery cohort. Every repertoire in the discovery cohort had been generated on one and the same sequencing platform. Class I and class II HLA loci were covered by the typing at four-digit resolution. Typing coverage differed by locus: A, B, C, DRB1 and DQB1 were typed in about 620-640 donors, DQA1 in about 550, DPA1 in around 580, and DPB1 in 400 to 490. Because of strong linkage in the cohort, roughly five DR-DQ haplotypes were treated as single units for association and clustering. Across some 400 genotyped donors of the cohort, an average of roughly 250,000 unique TCR beta nucleotide sequences per donor were sequenced, and roughly 17% of those sequences were non-productive. Study-level results and caveats: The presence/absence analyses assumed that sequencing depth was roughly uniform across donors, and that assumption may not be true. In both the original and validation cohorts, the classifier was reported to diagnose cytomegalovirus status with high specificity and sensitivity. This cohort had only TCR beta chains sequenced, and the lack of alpha or paired-chain data limited which features could be detected. The study gave a list of 150 to 200 TCR beta chains associated with cytomegalovirus. According to a later analysis, TCR association rates differed among HLA loci, with DRB1 alleles showing the most associated TCRs and HLA-C alleles showing the fewest. Broadly in line with IMGT annotations, most TCR beta V segments showed up in productive rearrangements about 87% or about 30% of the time in an earlier analysis of approximately 640 of the donors. In a later analysis, several top co-occurrence clusters were reported to appear linked to parvovirus B19, influenza, CMV and Epstein-Barr virus. In a later analysis, most CMV-associated TCR beta chains were found to appear HLA-restricted, with HLA associations seemingly driven largely by CMV exposure. Some IMGT-functional V segments, including TRBV6-2 and TRBV6-3, could not be told apart with the 87-base-pair reads, so those segments were excluded. CMV serostatus was the only immune exposure information available for the cohort. When HLA alleles, especially DR and DQ, strongly co-occurred, TCR associations were difficult to assign to individual alleles. A cluster of highly shared sequence variants was judged likely to represent a technical artifact of the sequencing pipeline. Compared with equally common non-associated chains, HLA-associated TCR beta chains in a later analysis were more clonally expanded and had lower generation probabilities. Linkage disequilibrium might explain the correlated functional status among segregating V segments, but an unknown experimental factor could not be excluded. Because counts were too low, more than 15 rarely observed V segments, including chromosome 9 orphons, were excluded from the earlier analysis of 587 of the donors. Specific HLA alleles were associated with 15,000 to 20,000 TCR beta sequences at a false discovery rate of 0.05 in a later analysis. V-gene and J-gene trimming of TCR beta chains was associated with a missense DCLRE1C variant in a later genetic analysis, and the association was replicated in an independent cohort. In vitro tests confirmed that a few of the cytomegalovirus-associated TCR beta chains recognize cytomegalovirus antigens. Because some donors lacked HLA typing at each locus, the association tests relied only on the typed subset. According to the authors, the approach could potentially be generalized to other disease states and immunological phenotypes. Most TCR sequences were seen in very few donors, while some public TCRs were found in many individuals. Compared with the 666-donor mean, donors in an Asian-associated ancestry cluster had fewer N-insertions in productive TCRs, according to a later genetic analysis. A further reported finding was that TCR beta sequences accurately predicted the HLA-A and HLA-B alleles for most subjects in the first cohort.

With respect to this clone: The antigen it recognizes is unknown. No base quality information exists; no much larger clone differs at one position.

The library was produced with the immunoSEQ multiplex PCR assay. The multiplex PCR relied on a mix of 60 forward primers for TCR Vbeta segments and 13 reverse primers for TCR Jbeta segments. A multiplex PCR assay on genomic DNA amplified the CDR3 region of rearranged TCR beta genes. Amplified TCR beta libraries were sequenced as 87-base-pair reads on the Illumina HiSeq System. The paper's processing steps were these. A later analysis counted approximately 76 million unique TCR beta chains across the roughly 700 repertoires, and approximately 11 million of these chains were shared by at least two donors. Raw reads were error-corrected and collapsed into unique sequences by a nearest-neighbor algorithm in which closely related sequences were merged to remove PCR and sequencing errors. To assign V, D and J gene segments, CDR3 sequences were aligned to IMGT reference sequences. For a sequence to be retained, a match of at least six nucleotides was required to both a V gene segment and a J gene segment. A rearrangement was called productive if the CDR3 had no stop codons and remained in frame with V and J, and every other rearrangement was called non-productive. Following IMGT convention, CDR3 was defined as the stretch from the second conserved V-encoded cysteine up to the conserved J-encoded phenylalanine. The earlier analysis of 500 to 600 of the donors excluded sequences that lacked an unambiguous match to a single V gene segment. An earlier analysis of around 600 of the donors classified V segments as functional when productive rearrangements were above 56.7% and as segregating when the standard deviation between donors was above 5%. A statistical classification framework was built for diagnosing cytomegalovirus status from the catalog of TCR beta chain sequences. In a later analysis, V and J genes were assigned by comparing TCR nucleotide sequences against IMGT/GENE-DB human TR gene sequences. A later analysis assigned CDR3 sequences and most-parsimonious VDJ recombination scenarios with the TCRdist pipeline. In a later analysis, each TCR beta chain was defined by its CDR3 amino acid sequence together with its V-gene family, and reads without a unique V-gene family were excluded. In a later analysis, fewer than 650 highly shared, low-generation-probability nucleotide sequences were removed to address suspected cross-contamination and a sequencing artifact. A later analysis calculated a clonal expansion index for each public chain from normalized within-repertoire ranks of inferred template counts. Generation probabilities in a later analysis came from a VDJ recombination model fitted to out-of-frame rearrangements, and those results were checked against IGoR. A later analysis scored TCR-TCR, TCR-HLA and TCR-CMV co-occurrence with hypergeometric tests, applying a repertoire-size bias correction to TCR pairs. In a later analysis, false discovery rates were estimated by permuting HLA or CMV assignments 20 times. In a later analysis, co-occurring TCRs were grouped using DBSCAN, and TCRdist sequence similarity was added for clustering within HLA-allele-positive subsets. Co-occurrence clustering excluded repertoires with fewer than 30,000 or more than 120,000 public chains, plus five with anomalous nucleotide sharing. The source is immuneACCESS, and TCRdb retained only in-frame sequences with V and J called. Part of the clones is not carried over; for the studies checked, unresolved V genes explain less than half of this, and the remainder is unexplained. Clone size and V and J calls were adopted from that table, with D and trimming inferred from the DNA. The sample includes about 200,000 clones, with approximately 70% observed a single time. The top ten constitute around 3% of the sample.

The cohort comprised hundreds of healthy bone marrow donors. All cohort members were sampled while nominally healthy, although unrecorded immune exposures were likely present. The donor was CMV seropositive and was included in the group of 300 or so seropositive cohort members. Each donor provided a peripheral blood sample, and peripheral blood mononuclear cells were used for TCR beta sequencing. Genomic DNA extraction from the blood cell samples was performed with the Qiagen DNeasy Blood Extraction Kit. Clipping removes 4 bases from V and 7 bases from J, with 5 as the unmatched junction base count. Looking up the germline V gene yields CDR1 MNHNS and CDR2 SASEGT. The CDR3 has 15 amino acids, counting the end cysteine and phenylalanine. CDR3 DNA is the only sequence kept; it has 45 bases, read in frame from the first base.

The clonotype was recovered from a man aged 35 to 55 in good health and CMV-seropositive. In this chain, TRBV6-1 is recombined with TRBJ1-6; TRBD1 fits 9 bases in the junction. The sample comprised PBMCs. The CDR3 sequence is CASSVGTGRNSPLHF. The sequenced DNA: TGTGCCAGCAGTGTCGGGACAGGGCGGAATTCACCCCTCCACTTT.